The T cell receptor (beta chain) described here comes from a study of tumor-infiltrating lymphocytes in oesophageal squamous cell carcinoma. A single record per CDR3 protein comes from TCRdb applying MiXCR to the PCR reads. The repertoire holds approximately 12,000 distinct CDR3 sequences, with approximately 50% as singletons. CDR3 length equals 15 residues. The V segment lost 1 base and the J segment 11 bases; nucleotides outside the gene matches: 9. Per the germline V gene, CDR1 is SGHTA and CDR2 is FQGNSA. The chain joins TRBV7-2 to TRBJ2-5; 11 bases map to TRBD2. The sequence was obtained from a male donor with esophageal squamous cell carcinoma. Material: normal esophageal tissue next to the tumor. CDR3 protein: CASSLGSSGRWEQYF. The DNA of the CDR3 is TGTGCCAGCAGCTTAGGGTCTAGCGGGAGGTGGGAGCAGTACTTC.